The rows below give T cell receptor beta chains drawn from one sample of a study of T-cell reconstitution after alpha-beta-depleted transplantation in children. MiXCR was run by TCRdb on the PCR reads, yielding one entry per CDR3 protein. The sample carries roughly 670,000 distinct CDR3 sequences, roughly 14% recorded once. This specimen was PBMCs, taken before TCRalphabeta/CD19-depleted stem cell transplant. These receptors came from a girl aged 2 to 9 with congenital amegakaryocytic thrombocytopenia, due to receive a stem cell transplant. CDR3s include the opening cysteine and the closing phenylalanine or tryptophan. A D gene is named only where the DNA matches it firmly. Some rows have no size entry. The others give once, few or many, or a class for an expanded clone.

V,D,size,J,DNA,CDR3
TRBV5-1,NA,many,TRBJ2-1,TGCGCCAGCAGCTTGGCCGGACAGCACAATGAGCAGTTCTTC,CASSLAGQHNEQFF
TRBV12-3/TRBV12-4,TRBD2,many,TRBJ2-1,TGTGCCAGCAGTTCCTCTAGCGGGATTTCCAATGAGCAGTTCTTC,CASSSSSGISNEQFF
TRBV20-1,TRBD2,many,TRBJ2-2,TGCAGTGCTAGAGACCCTCGGACTAGCGGAGATTACACCGGGGAGCTGTTTTTT,CSARDPRTSGDYTGELFF
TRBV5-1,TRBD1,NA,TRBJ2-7,TGCGCCAGCAGCTGGACAGGGCCAGGTGGCTACGAGCAGTACTTC,CASSWTGPGGYEQYF
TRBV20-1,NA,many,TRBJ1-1,TGCAGTGCTGGCCAAGGGGCTCTGAACACTGAAGCTTTCTTT,CSAGQGALNTEAFF
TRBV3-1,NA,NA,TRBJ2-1,TGTGCCAGCAGCCAAAGCGGTGATGAGCAGTTCTTC,CASSQSGDEQFF
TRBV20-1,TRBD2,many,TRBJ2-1,TGCAGTGCTAGAGATTCAAGCGGGAGGGAAAATAATGAGCAGTTCTTC,CSARDSSGRENNEQFF
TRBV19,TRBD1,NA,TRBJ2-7,TGTGCCAGTAGTTATTCGGGACAGGGAAGCGACGAGCAGTACTTC,CASSYSGQGSDEQYF
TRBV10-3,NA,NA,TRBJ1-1,TGTGCCATCAGTGATACGAGCACTGAAGCTTTCTTT,CAISDTSTEAFF
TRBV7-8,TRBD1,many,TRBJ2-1,TGTGCCAGCAGCTCTCCGGGACAGAGTTTCTCCTACAATGAGCAGTTCTTC,CASSSPGQSFSYNEQFF
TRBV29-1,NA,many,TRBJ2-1,TGCAGCGTTGAAGTTTGGGGGGAAAATGAGCAGTTCTTC,CSVEVWGENEQFF
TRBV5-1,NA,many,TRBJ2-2,TGCGCCAGCAGCTTGGTCTTACGACCCGGGGAGCTGTTTTTT,CASSLVLRPGELFF
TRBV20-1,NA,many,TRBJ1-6,TGCAGTGCTAGAGATCTCGGCCTCTCCTATAATTCACCCCTCCACTTT,CSARDLGLSYNSPLHF
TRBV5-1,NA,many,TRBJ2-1,TGCGCCAGCAGCTTGGGGTTGCGGGACCTTTTCTACAATGAGCAGTTCTTC,CASSLGLRDLFYNEQFF
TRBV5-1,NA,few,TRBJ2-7,TGCGCCAGCAGACAGAGGGAAGGGTCCTACGAGCAGTACTTC,CASRQREGSYEQYF
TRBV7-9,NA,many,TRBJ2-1,TGTGCCAGCAGCTTAGGGGACATTGCCGCCAAGGGGCAGTTCTTC,CASSLGDIAAKGQFF
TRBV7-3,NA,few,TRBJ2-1,TGTGCCAGCAGCTTAATGGGAGCGGGTTCCTACAATGAGCAGTTCTTC,CASSLMGAGSYNEQFF
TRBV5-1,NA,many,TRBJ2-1,TGCGCCAGCACCCGAAACGGTAGAGGGAATGAGCAGTTCTTC,CASTRNGRGNEQFF
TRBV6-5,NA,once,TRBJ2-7,TGTGCCTGCAGTTACTCGGGGCTTAAGATAAAACCGGGCTACGAGCAGTACTTC,CACSYSGLKIKPGYEQYF
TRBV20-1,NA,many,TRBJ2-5,TGCAGTGCTAGAGCCAACCGGGACTCCCAGCGCCCCCAACCTCAAGAGACCCAGTACTTC,CSARANRDSQRPQPQETQYF
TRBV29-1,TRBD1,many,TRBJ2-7,TGCAGCATTCGGACAGGGAAGTACGAGCAGTACTTC,CSIRTGKYEQYF
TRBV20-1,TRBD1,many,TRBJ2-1,TGCAGTGTGGTGACAGGGATCAATGAGCAGTTCTTC,CSVVTGINEQFF
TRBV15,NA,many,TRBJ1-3,TGTGCCACCAGCAGAGACTGGGGAGCAGGAAACACCATATATTTT,CATSRDWGAGNTIYF
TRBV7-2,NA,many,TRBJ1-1,TGTGCCAGCAGCTTAGGACCGGGAAACATGAACACTGAAGCTTTCTTT,CASSLGPGNMNTEAFF